The source of this T cell receptor (beta chain) is a study of T cell repertoires in cytomegalovirus infection. CDR3 length: 14 amino acids. V was shortened by 6 bases and J by 4 bases, with 13 bases between the two germline ends. One entry per CDR3 protein, called by TCRdb with MiXCR from the reads. The sample has 150,000 to 200,000 distinct CDR3 sequences; over 13% are singletons. The rearrangement links TRBV12-3 or TRBV12-4 to TRBJ1-3, with a tentative D call TRBD1 (6 bases). Sequenced material: PBMCs. This TCR was sampled from a human donor in good health (CMV status not recorded). Some clones in this sample may be carry-over from other donors' samples. In DNA, the CDR3 is TGTGCCAGCAGGGTACAGGGTCGCGGAAACACCATATATTTT. Translation: CASRVQGRGNTIYF.